This record covers a single T cell receptor beta chain. What it recognizes is unknown. The CDR3 runs to 15 residues. The J segment lost 4 bases and the V segment lost 3 bases, leaving 6 bases of the junction unmatched. Looked up from germline, CDR1 is MNHEY and CDR2 is SMNVEV (reference sequence). These data originate in a study of long-term antiretroviral therapy in people with HIV. Survey level was the resolution at which the v3.0 immunoSEQ assay ran. Clones were sequenced by immunoSEQ multiplex PCR, and TCRdb holds only the in-frame ones, with some missing. The sample includes around 21,000 clones, approximately 88% of them seen just once. Study-level findings and limits: CDR3 length ranges were narrower in HIV repertoires than in controls.

The source is a man aged 30-40 years with HIV. This chain uses TRBV27 with TRBJ2-1; TRBD2 matches 7 bases. The source was unsorted PBMCs, collected around 5.9 years after starting antiretroviral therapy. CDR3 sequence reads: CASSLGAGTYNEQFF. The CDR3 DNA is TGTGCCAGCAGTTTGGGAGCGGGGACGTACAATGAGCAGTTCTTC.